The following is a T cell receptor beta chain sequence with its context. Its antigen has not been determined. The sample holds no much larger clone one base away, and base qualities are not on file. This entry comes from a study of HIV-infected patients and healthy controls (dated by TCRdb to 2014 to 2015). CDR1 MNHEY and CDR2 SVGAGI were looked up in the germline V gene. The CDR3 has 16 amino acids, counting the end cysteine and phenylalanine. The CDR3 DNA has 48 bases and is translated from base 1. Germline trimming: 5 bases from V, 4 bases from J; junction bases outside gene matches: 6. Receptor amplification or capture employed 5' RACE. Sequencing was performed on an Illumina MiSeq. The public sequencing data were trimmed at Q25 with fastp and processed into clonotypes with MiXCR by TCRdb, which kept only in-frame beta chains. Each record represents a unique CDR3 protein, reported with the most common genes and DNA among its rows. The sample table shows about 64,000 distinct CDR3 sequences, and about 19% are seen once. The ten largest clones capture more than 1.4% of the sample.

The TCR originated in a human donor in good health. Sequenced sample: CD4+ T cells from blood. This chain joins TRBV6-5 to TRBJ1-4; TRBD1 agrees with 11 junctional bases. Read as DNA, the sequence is TGTGCCAGCAGTCCCGGGACAGGGGGACTTAATGAAAAACTGTTTTTT. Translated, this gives CASSPGTGGLNEKLFF.